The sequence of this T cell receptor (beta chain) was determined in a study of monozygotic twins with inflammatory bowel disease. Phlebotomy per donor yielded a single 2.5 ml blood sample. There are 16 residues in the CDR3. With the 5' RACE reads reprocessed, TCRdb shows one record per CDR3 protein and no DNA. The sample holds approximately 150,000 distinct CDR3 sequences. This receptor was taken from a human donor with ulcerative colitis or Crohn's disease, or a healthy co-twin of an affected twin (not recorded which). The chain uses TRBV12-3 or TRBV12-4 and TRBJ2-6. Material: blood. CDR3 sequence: CASSLTESSGANVLTF.